A single sample is the source of the 30 T cell receptor beta chains below, sequenced in a study of identifying expanded T cells in peripheral blood. TCRdb's table, derived via immunoSEQ multiplex PCR, lists solely in-frame clones and lacks some. The sample lists over 100,000 clones, about 85% occurring once. The sequencing sample was made of blood. The receptor source for this set is a person between 18 and 75 years old in good health.

The chain uses TRBV7-9 and TRBJ2-2, with D maybe TRBD2 (5 bases). V was trimmed by 1 base and J by 2 bases, leaving 11 bases between them. The CDR3 covers 16 residues. Germline V gene sequence: CDR1 SEHNR, CDR2 FQNEAQ (reference sequence). The CDR3 DNA is TGTGCCAGCAGCTTAGTGTACGGGGTAAACACCGGGGAGCTGTTTTTT. This gives the protein CASSLVYGVNTGELFF. Full variable domain (rest looked up from reference TRBV7-9 and TRBJ2-2): DTGVSQNPRHKITKRGQNVTFRCDPISEHNRLYWYRQTLGQGPEFLTYFQNEAQLEKSRLLSDRFSAERPKGSFSTLEIQRTEQGDSAMYLCASSLVYGVNTGELFFGEGSRLTVL.

This chain joins TRBV6-5 and TRBJ2-1, with a possible D match to TRBD1 (6 bases). CDR1 and CDR2 from the germline V gene are MNHEY and SVGAGI. V shed 4 bases and J shed 6 bases, with 16 bases lying between them. The CDR3 sequence is 15 residues long. CDR3 nucleotides: TGTGCCAGCAGTTCCCCCCGGGACACCATCAATGAGCAGTTCTTC. This sequence encodes CASSSPRDTINEQFF.

This rearrangement joins TRBV27 to TRBJ2-1; D not certain. Germline V CDR1 and CDR2: MNHEY, SMNVEV (reference sequence). Trimming shortened V by 5 bases and J by 8 bases, and 13 bases separated the two germline ends. The CDR3 length is 13 residues. CDR3 loop: CASSPQLDHEQFF. CDR3 DNA: TGTGCCAGCAGTCCCCAACTGGACCATGAGCAGTTCTTC.

The V gene is TRBV10-1, the J gene TRBJ2-3, with D maybe TRBD2 (5 bases). The CDR3 runs 16 residues. V lost 3 bases and J 4 bases, leaving 17 bases between the germline ends. CDR1 is WNHNN and CDR2 is SYGVQD in the germline V gene (reference sequence). For the CDR3, the DNA is TGCGCCAGCAGTGACTATTCGGCTAGCCGCGCAGATACGCAGTATTTT. It specifies CASSDYSASRADTQYF.

The gene calls are TRBV5-5 and TRBJ1-1, with D perhaps TRBD1 (6 bases). V shed 4 bases and J shed 1 base, with 14 bases lying between them. From germline, CDR1 is SGHKS and CDR2 YYEKEE (reference sequence). This CDR3 contains 15 residues. The CDR3 DNA sequence: TGTGCCAGCAGCCCCCCCGGGACATGGAACACTGAAGCTTTCTTT. It specifies CASSPPGTWNTEAFF.

The chain is built from TRBV6-6 and TRBJ2-7; TRBD1 aligns across 7 bases. Germline trimming cut 5 bases from V and 0 bases from J; bases unmatched to any gene: 7. The CDR3 has 15 residues. The germline V gene encodes CDR1 MNHNY and CDR2 SVGAGI (reference sequence). CDR3 in DNA: TGTGCCAGCAGTCACCGGGACAGACACTCCTACGAGCAGTACTTC. Residues: CASSHRDRHSYEQYF.

The V and J genes are TRBV19 and TRBJ2-7, with 9 bases matching TRBD2. Trimming cost V 5 bases and J 2 bases; bases outside gene matches: 7. CDR1 is LNHDA, CDR2 SQIVND, per germline (reference sequence). The CDR3 totals 15 residues. The CDR3 coding sequence is TGTGCCAGTAGTGCTTCTAGCGGGGAGACCTACGAGCAGTACTTC. It encodes CASSASSGETYEQYF.

The chain links TRBV30 to TRBJ2-1; D is unclear. Trimming removed 1 base at V and 5 bases at J, with 6 bases between. Germline CDR1 GTSNPN, CDR2 SVGIG (reference sequence). This CDR3 has 12 amino acids. DNA of the CDR3: TGTGCCTGGAGTGGAGGAAACAATGAGCAGTTCTTC. This gives the protein CAWSGGNNEQFF.

This clone was seen a few times. This chain joins TRBV29-1 and TRBJ2-2, with TRBD1 as a possible D gene (5 bases). V was pared by 3 bases and J by 4 bases, with 15 bases between. The CDR3 consists of 15 residues. Per the germline V gene, CDR1 is SQVTM and CDR2 is ANQGSEA. CDR3 sequence: CSVEDIRRSTGELFF. The DNA for the CDR3 is TGCAGCGTTGAGGACATTAGGCGTAGCACCGGGGAGCTGTTTTTT.

The rearrangement uses TRBV29-1 and TRBJ1-1; TRBD1 might be the D (5 bases). V lost 5 bases and J lost 0, with 13 bases in between. This CDR3 region has 14 residues. The germline V gene encodes CDR1 SQVTM and CDR2 ANQGSEA. The CDR3, as DNA: TGCAGCGTTAGGGGACCTGGCATGAACACTGAAGCTTTCTTT. It is translated as CSVRGPGMNTEAFF.

J is TRBJ1-1 and V is TRBV2; D not resolved. The CDR3 has 14 residues. V was shortened by 1 base and J by 3 bases, with 9 bases between the two germline ends. Germline values: CDR1 SNHLY, CDR2 FYNNEI. The CDR3 region is CASSEEIGYTEAFF. The CDR3 DNA is TGTGCCAGCAGTGAAGAGATCGGTTACACTGAAGCTTTCTTT.

With regard to this clone: The identical CDR3 is also encoded by other nucleotide sequences in the sample. The chain joins TRBV6-1 to TRBJ2-7; D unresolved. Deletions cut 6 bases from V and 3 bases from J, with 9 bases between. This CDR3 comprises 12 residues. Germline V CDR1 and CDR2: MNHNS, SASEGT. The CDR3 spells CASRDGYYEQYF. As DNA, the CDR3 is TGTGCCAGCAGGGACGGATACTACGAGCAGTACTTC.

This chain links TRBV27 with TRBJ1-5; no firm D call. Germline lookup yields CDR1 MNHEY and CDR2 SMNVEV (reference sequence). The germline V and J ends were trimmed by 6 bases and 7 bases, with 16 bases remaining between them. This CDR3 region has 14 residues. The CDR3 region is CASRRHGGGQPQHF. As DNA, the CDR3 is TGTGCCAGCAGAAGACACGGAGGAGGACAGCCCCAGCATTTT.

The CDR3 sequence is CASSFQALGGSEQYF. The CDR3 nucleotides are TGTGCCAGCAGCTTTCAGGCACTAGGGGGGAGCGAGCAGTACTTC. The chain recombines TRBV11-2 with TRBJ2-7; D possibly uses TRBD1 or TRBD2 (6 bases each). In germline, CDR1 is SGHAT, CDR2 FQNNGV. The CDR3 length is 15 residues. The V and J ends lost 3 bases and 6 bases respectively, with 18 bases between them.

The chain recombines TRBV7-2 with TRBJ1-5; 7 bases fit TRBD1. This CDR3 spans 13 amino acids. Germline-derived CDR1 and CDR2 are SGHTA and FQGNSA. After removal of 6 bases from V and 9 bases from J, the junction contained 8 bases not matched to a gene. CDR3 in DNA: TGTGCCAGCAGTCGACAGGGTAATGGGCCCCAGCATTTT. It codes for CASSRQGNGPQHF.

The V gene is TRBV10-3, the J gene TRBJ2-2, with 12 nucleotides matching TRBD1. In germline, CDR1 is ENHRY, CDR2 SYGVKD. The ends lost 6 bases at V and 6 bases at J; junction bases unmatched: 2. This CDR3 has 14 amino acids. CDR3 bases: TGTGCCATCAGGGGACAGGGGGCCCCCGGGGAGCTGTTTTTT. Translation gives CAIRGQGAPGELFF.

This chain uses TRBV23-1 with TRBJ2-1; TRBD1 is a possible D gene (5 bases). TRBV23-1 is sorted into the ORF group, with uncertain function. With 0 bases removed from V and 10 bases from J, the gap between germline ends came to 7 bases. The CDR3 extends over 12 amino acids. The CDR3 protein is CASSQSRTEQFF. CDR3 DNA: TGCGCCAGCAGTCAATCTAGGACAGAGCAGTTCTTC.

The chain recombines TRBV4-1 with TRBJ2-7; no definite D call. V lost 1 base and J lost 4, with 11 bases in between. Germline CDR1 MGHRA, CDR2 YSYEKL. The CDR3 extends over 14 amino acids. Here the CDR3 DNA reads TGCGCCAGCAGCCAAGTCGTAATGGGTTACGAGCAGTACTTC. Its translation: CASSQVVMGYEQYF.

V is TRBV18 and J is TRBJ2-2; 7 positions agree with TRBD1. The germline gives CDR1 KGHSH, CDR2 LQKENI. This CDR3 has 16 amino acids. After removal of 6 bases from V and 0 bases from J, the junction contained 7 bases not matched to a gene. CDR3 coding DNA: TGTGCCAGCTCTCTAACCGGGACAGCGAACACCGGGGAGCTGTTTTTT. It specifies CASSLTGTANTGELFF.

This clone showed up just once. The V call is TRBV6-6, the J call TRBJ1-2, with 10 positions matching TRBD1. Looked up from germline, CDR1 is MNHNY and CDR2 is SVGAGI (reference sequence). The CDR3 loop spans 13 amino acids. Trimming removed 5 bases from V and 6 bases from J; junction bases left unmatched: 3. The CDR3 nucleotides are TGTGCCAGCAGTGACAGGGGGCCCGATGGCTACACCTTC. As protein: CASSDRGPDGYTF.

The V gene is TRBV6-1, the J gene TRBJ1-5, with D maybe TRBD1 (5 bases). The CDR3 contains 14 residues. Deletions cut 8 bases from V and 8 bases from J, with 19 bases between. The germline V gene encodes CDR1 MNHNS and CDR2 SASEGT. The CDR3 protein is CASFEQWGSEPQHF. Written as DNA, the CDR3 is TGTGCCAGCTTTGAACAGTGGGGGTCGGAGCCCCAGCATTTT.

The chain employs TRBV19 and TRBJ1-3; TRBD1 might be the D (5 bases). From germline, CDR1 is LNHDA and CDR2 SQIVND (reference sequence). There are 14 residues in the CDR3. Trimming shortened V by 8 bases and J by 2 bases, and 13 bases separated the two germline ends. CDR3 coding DNA: TGTGCCAGTCAAACGAGGGGAACTGGAAACACCATATATTTT. Residues: CASQTRGTGNTIYF.

The rearrangement links TRBV5-1 to TRBJ2-5; D is uncertain. Germline V gives CDR1 SGHRS, CDR2 YFSETQ. V was cut by 2 bases and J by 1 base, with 6 bases left in between. This CDR3 contains 13 residues. This CDR3 reads CASSLRVQETQYF. CDR3 DNA: TGCGCCAGCAGCTTACGGGTCCAAGAGACCCAGTACTTC.

The chain uses TRBV5-1 and TRBJ2-1, with D perhaps TRBD1 (6 bases). The CDR3 has 14 residues. V was shortened by 4 bases and J by 4 bases, with 12 bases between the two germline ends. In germline, CDR1 is SGHRS, CDR2 YFSETQ. The CDR3 coding sequence is TGCGCCAGCAGCAAGCGACAGGAGTACAATGAGCAGTTCTTC. Translating gives CASSKRQEYNEQFF.

J is TRBJ2-7 and V is TRBV5-8; TRBD2 aligns across 7 bases. From germline, CDR1 is SGHTS and CDR2 YDEGEE. V lost 4 bases, J lost 2 bases, and 6 bases stayed unmatched. The CDR3 is 14 amino acids. The CDR3, as DNA: TGTGCCAGCAGCAGCGGGACCGATCCCTACGAGCAGTACTTC. It yields the protein CASSSGTDPYEQYF.

The genes are TRBV7-8 and TRBJ2-7, with D possibly matching TRBD1 (5 bases). CDR1 is SGHVS, CDR2 FQNEAQ, per germline. Trimming took off 4 bases at V and 2 bases at J, with 9 bases between the two ends. The CDR3 spans 13 residues. CDR3 in amino acids: CASSSATAYEQYF. The CDR3 DNA reads as TGTGCCAGCAGCTCAGCGACAGCCTACGAGCAGTACTTC.

The rearrangement uses TRBV7-7 and TRBJ2-3, with D hard to call. The CDR3 runs to 13 residues. CDR1 is SSHAT, CDR2 FNYEAQ, per germline (reference sequence). Trimming left V 5 bases short and J 6 bases short, with 12 bases between. Here the CDR3 DNA reads TGTGCCAGCAGCCTTTCCTTTTGGGATACGCAGTATTTT. It specifies CASSLSFWDTQYF.

This chain joins TRBV19 and TRBJ2-1, with D tentatively TRBD1 (5 bases). The CDR3 is 13 amino acids. The germline V gene encodes CDR1 LNHDA and CDR2 SQIVND (reference sequence). V was shortened by 2 bases and J by 8 bases, with 10 bases between the two germline ends. The CDR3 spells CASSIQGSYEQFF. The CDR3 DNA follows: TGTGCCAGTAGTATACAGGGTAGTTATGAGCAGTTCTTC.

J is TRBJ2-1 and V is TRBV11-2; TRBD2 aligns across 11 bases. The CDR3 spans 17 residues. Unmatched junction bases numbered 2, after V lost 0 bases and J lost 1 base. Germline loops: CDR1 SGHAT, CDR2 FQNNGV. CDR3 residues: CASSLEGLAVSYNEQFF. DNA of the CDR3: TGTGCCAGCAGCTTAGAGGGACTAGCGGTATCCTACAATGAGCAGTTCTTC.

The V call is TRBV5-1, the J call TRBJ2-1, with 8 bases that match TRBD1. V was clipped by 4 bases and J by 0 bases; unmatched bases: 9. The CDR3 sequence is 17 residues long. Germline assignment: CDR1 SGHRS and CDR2 YFSETQ. The DNA for the CDR3 is TGCGCCAGCAGCGCTTCCAGGGGGCGAAGCTCCTACAATGAGCAGTTCTTC. Its protein is CASSASRGRSSYNEQFF.